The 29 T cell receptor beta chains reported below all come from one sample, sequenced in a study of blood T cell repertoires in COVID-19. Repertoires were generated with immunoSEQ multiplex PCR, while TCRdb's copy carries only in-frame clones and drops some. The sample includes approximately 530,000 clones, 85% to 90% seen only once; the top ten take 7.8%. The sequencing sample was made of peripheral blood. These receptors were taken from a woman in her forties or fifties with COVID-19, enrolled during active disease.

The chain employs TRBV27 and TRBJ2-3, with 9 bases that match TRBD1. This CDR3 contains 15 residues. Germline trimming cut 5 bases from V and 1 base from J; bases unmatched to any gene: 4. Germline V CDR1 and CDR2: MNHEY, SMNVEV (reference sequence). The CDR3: CASSTRDRGTDTQYF. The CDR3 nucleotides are TGTGCCAGCAGTACGAGGGACAGGGGCACAGATACGCAGTATTTT.

CDR3 residues: CASSQFYWGVGNQPQHF. CDR3 nucleotides: TGCGCCAGCAGCCAATTCTATTGGGGGGTAGGGAATCAGCCCCAGCATTTT. The genes are TRBV4-1 and TRBJ1-5, with D maybe TRBD1 (5 bases). The ends were cut back, 2 bases at V and 4 bases at J, with 18 bases in the middle. CDR3 length: 17 amino acids. Germline values: CDR1 MGHRA, CDR2 YSYEKL.

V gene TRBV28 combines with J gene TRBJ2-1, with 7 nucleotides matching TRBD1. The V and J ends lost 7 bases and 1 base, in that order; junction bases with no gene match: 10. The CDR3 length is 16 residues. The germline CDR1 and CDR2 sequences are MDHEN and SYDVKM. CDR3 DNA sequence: TGTGCCAGCACTTTCGGACAGGACCCTTCCTACAATGAGCAGTTCTTC. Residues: CASTFGQDPSYNEQFF.

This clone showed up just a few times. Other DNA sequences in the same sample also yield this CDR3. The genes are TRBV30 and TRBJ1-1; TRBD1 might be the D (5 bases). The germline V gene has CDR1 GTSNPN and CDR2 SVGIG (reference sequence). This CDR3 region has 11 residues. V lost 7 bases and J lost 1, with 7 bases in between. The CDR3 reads CASGQNTEAFF. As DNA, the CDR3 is TGTGCCTCCGGACAGAACACTGAAGCTTTCTTT.

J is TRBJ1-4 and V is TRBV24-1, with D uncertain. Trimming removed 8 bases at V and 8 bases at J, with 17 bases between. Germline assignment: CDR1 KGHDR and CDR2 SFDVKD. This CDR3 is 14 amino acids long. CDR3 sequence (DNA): TGTGCCACCACCAGAGGATATTTGCGGGAAAAACTGTTTTTT. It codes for CATTRGYLREKLFF.

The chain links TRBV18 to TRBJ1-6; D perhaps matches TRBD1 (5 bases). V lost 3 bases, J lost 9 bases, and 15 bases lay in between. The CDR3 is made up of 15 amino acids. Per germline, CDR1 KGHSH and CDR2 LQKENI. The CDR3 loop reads CASSPGLQGSSPLHF. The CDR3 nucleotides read TGTGCCAGCTCACCCGGCCTCCAGGGTTCTTCACCCCTCCACTTT.

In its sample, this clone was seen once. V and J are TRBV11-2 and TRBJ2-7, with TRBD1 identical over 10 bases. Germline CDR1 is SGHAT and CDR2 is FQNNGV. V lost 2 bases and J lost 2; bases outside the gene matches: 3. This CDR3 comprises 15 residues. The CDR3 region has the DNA TGTGCCAGCAGCTTAAGGACAGGGGGGCCCTACGAGCAGTACTTC. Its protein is CASSLRTGGPYEQYF.

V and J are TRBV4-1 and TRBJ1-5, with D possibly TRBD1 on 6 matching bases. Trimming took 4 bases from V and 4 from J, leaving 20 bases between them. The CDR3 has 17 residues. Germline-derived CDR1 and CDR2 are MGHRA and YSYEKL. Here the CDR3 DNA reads TGCGCCAGCAGCCTCGGAGGACAGCCACCTTTAAATCAGCCCCAGCATTTT. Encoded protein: CASSLGGQPPLNQPQHF.

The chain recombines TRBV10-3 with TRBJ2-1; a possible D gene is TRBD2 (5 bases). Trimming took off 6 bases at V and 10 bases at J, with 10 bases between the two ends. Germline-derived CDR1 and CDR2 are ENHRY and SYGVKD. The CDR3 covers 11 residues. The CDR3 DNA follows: TGTGCCATCAGCAGCGGATACGAGCAGTTCTTC. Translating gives CAISSGYEQFF.

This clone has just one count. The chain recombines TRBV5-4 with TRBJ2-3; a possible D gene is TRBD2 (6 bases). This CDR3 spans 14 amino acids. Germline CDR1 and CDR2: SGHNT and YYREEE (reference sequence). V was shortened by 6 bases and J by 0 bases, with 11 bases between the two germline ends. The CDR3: CASKGGVSTDTQYF. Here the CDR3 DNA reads TGTGCCAGCAAGGGCGGGGTTAGCACAGATACGCAGTATTTT. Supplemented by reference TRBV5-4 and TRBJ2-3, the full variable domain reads ETGVTQSPTHLIKTRGQQVTLRCSSQSGHNTVSWYQQALGQGPQFIFQYYREEENGRGNFPPRFSGLQFPNYSSELNVNALELDDSALYLCASKGGVSTDTQYFGPGTRLTVL.

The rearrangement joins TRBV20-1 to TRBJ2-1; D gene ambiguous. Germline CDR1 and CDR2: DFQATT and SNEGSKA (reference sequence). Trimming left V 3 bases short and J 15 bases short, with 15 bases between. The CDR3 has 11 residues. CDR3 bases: TGCAGTGCTAGTACCGGGTCGTATTGGTTCTTC. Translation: CSASTGSYWFF.

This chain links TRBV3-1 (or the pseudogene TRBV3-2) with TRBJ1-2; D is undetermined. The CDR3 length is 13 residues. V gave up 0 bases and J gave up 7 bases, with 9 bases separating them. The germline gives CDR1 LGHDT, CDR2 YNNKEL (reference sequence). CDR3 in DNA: TGTGCCAGCAGCCAAGATAGAAACAGTGGCTACACCTTC. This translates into CASSQDRNSGYTF.

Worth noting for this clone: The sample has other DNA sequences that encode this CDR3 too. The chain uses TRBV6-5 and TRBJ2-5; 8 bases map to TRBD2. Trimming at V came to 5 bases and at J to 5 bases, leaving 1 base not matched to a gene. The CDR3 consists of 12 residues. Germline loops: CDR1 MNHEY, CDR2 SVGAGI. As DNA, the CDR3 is TGTGCCAGCAGTCGCGGGAGGGAGACCCAGTACTTC. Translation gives CASSRGRETQYF.

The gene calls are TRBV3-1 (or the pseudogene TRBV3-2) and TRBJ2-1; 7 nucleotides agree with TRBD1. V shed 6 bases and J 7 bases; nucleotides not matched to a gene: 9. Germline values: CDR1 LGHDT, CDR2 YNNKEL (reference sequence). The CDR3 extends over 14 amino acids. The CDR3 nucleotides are TGTGCCAGCAGTAAGGGGGCGCCGAATAATGAGCAGTTCTTC. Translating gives CASSKGAPNNEQFF.

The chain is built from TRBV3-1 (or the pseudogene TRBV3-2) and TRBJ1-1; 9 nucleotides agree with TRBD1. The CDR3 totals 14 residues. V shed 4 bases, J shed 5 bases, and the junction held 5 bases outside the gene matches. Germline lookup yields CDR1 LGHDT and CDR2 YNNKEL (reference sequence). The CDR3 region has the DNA TGTGCCAGCAGCCCCCGGACAGGGGAGACTGAAGCTTTCTTT. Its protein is CASSPRTGETEAFF.

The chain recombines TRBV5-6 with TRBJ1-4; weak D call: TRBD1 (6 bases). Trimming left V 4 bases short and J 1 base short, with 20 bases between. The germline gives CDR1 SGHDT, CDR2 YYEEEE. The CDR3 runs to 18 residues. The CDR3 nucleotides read TGTGCCAGCAGCCTGGACAGTGACAGCCGACGAACTAATGAAAAACTGTTTTTT. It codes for CASSLDSDSRRTNEKLFF. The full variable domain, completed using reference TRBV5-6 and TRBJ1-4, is DAGVTQSPTHLIKTRGQQVTLRCSPKSGHDTVSWYQQALGQGPQFIFQYYEEEERQRGNFPDRFSGHQFPNYSSELNVNALLLGDSALYLCASSLDSDSRRTNEKLFFGSGTQLSVL.

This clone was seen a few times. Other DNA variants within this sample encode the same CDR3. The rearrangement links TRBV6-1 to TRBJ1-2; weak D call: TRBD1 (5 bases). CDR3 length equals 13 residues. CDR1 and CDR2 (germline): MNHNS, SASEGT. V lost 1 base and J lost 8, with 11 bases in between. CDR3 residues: CASSEGQGYGYTF. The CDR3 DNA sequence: TGTGCCAGCAGTGAAGGGCAGGGTTACGGCTACACCTTC.

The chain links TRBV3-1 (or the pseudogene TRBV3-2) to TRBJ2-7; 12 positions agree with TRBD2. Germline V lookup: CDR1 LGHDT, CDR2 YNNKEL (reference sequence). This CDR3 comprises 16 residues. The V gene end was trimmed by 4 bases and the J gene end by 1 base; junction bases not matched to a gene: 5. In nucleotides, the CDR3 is TGTGCCAGCAGCCTGGGACTAGCGGGCGGGTCCTACGAGCAGTACTTC. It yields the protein CASSLGLAGGSYEQYF.

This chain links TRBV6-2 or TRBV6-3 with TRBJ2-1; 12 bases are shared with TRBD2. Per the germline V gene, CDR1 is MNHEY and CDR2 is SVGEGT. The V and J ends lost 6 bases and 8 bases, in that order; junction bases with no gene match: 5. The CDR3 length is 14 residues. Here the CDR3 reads CASSPSGGAYEQFF. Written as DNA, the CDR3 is TGTGCCAGCAGCCCTAGCGGGGGGGCCTATGAGCAGTTCTTC.

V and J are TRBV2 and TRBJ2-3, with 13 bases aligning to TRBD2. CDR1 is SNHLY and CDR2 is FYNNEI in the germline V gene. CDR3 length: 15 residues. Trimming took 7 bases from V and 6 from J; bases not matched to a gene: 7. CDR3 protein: CASMGTSGGADTQYF. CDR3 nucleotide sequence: TGTGCCAGCATGGGTACTAGCGGGGGGGCTGATACGCAGTATTTT.

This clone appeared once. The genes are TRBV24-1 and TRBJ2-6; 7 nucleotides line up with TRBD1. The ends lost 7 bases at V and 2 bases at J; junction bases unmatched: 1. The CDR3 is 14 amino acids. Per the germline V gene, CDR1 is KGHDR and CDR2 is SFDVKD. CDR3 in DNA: TGTGCCACCAGCACAGGGGCTGGGGCCAACGTCCTGACTTTC. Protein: CATSTGAGANVLTF.

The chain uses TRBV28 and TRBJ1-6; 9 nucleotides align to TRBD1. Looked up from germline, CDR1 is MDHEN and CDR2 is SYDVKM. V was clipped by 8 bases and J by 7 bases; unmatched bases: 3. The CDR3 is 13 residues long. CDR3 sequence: CASHDRGNSPLHF. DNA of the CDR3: TGTGCCAGCCATGACAGGGGGAATTCACCCCTCCACTTT.

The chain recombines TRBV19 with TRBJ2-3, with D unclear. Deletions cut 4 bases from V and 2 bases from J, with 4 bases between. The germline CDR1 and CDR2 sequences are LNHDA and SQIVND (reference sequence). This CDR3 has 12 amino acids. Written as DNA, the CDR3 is TGTGCCAGTAGTACATCCACAGATACGCAGTATTTT. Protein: CASSTSTDTQYF.

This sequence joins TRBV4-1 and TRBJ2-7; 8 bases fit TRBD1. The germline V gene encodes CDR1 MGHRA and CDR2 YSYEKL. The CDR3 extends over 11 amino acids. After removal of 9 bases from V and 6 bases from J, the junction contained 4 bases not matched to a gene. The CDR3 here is CASQGAGEQYF. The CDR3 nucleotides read TGCGCCAGTCAGGGGGCAGGCGAGCAGTACTTC.

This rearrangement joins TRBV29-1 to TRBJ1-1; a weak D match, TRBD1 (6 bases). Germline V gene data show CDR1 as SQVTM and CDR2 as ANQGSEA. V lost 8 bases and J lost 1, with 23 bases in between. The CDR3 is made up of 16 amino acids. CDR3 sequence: CSSGGTNLIGNTEAFF. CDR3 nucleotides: TGCAGCTCCGGTGGGACAAACTTAATCGGGAACACTGAAGCTTTCTTT.

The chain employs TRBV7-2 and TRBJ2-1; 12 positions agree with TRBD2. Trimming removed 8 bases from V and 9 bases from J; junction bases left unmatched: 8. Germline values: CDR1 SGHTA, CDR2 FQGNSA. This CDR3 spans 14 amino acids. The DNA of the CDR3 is TGTGCCAGCCTTCCTAGCGGGGGGGCTGGTGAGCAGTTCTTC. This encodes CASLPSGGAGEQFF.

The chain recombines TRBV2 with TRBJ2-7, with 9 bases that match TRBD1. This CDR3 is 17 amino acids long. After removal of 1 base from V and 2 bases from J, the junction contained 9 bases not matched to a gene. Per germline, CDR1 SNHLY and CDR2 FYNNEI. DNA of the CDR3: TGTGCCAGCAGTGAAGGCGGGTTGGGACAGGGAACCTACGAGCAGTACTTC. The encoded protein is CASSEGGLGQGTYEQYF.

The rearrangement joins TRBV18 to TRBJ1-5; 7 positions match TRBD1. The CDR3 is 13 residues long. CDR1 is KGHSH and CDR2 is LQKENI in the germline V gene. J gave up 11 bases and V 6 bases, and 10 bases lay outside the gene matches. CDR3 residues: CASSQRLDRAQHF. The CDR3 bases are TGTGCCAGCTCCCAAAGACTTGACAGGGCCCAGCATTTT. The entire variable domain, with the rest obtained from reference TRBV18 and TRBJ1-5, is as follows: NAGVMQNPRHLVRRRGQEARLRCSPMKGHSHVYWYRQLPEEGLKFMVYLQKENIIDESGMPKERFSAEFPKEGPSILRIQQVVRGDSAAYFCASSQRLDRAQHFGDGTRLSIL.

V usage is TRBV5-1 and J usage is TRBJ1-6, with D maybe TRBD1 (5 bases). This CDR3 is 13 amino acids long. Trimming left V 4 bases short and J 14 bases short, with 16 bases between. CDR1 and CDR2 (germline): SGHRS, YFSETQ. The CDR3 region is CASSPGDRRSLHF. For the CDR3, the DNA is TGCGCCAGCAGCCCGGGGGACCGACGGTCCCTCCACTTT. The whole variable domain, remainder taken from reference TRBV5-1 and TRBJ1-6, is KAGVTQTPRYLIKTRGQQVTLSCSPISGHRSVSWYQQTPGQGLQFLFEYFSETQRNKGNFPGRFSGRQFSNSRSEMNVSTLELGDSALYLCASSPGDRRSLHFGNGTRLTVT.